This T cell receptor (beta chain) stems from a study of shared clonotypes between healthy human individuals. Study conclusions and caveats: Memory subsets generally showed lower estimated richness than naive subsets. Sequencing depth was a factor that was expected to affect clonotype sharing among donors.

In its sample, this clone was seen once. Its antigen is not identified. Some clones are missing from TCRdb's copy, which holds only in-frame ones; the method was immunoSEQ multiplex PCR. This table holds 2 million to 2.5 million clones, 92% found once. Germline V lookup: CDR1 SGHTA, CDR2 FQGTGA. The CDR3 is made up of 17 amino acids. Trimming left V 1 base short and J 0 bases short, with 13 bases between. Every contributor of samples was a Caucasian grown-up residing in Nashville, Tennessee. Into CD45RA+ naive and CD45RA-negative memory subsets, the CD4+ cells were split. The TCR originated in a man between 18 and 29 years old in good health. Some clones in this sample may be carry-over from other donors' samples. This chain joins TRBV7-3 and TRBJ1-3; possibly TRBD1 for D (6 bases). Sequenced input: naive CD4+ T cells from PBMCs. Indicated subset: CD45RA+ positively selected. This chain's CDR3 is CASSLNPRGSSGNTIYF. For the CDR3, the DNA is TGTGCCAGCAGCTTAAATCCTAGGGGGTCCTCTGGAAACACCATATATTTT.